This passage covers 22 T cell receptor beta chains from one sample sequenced in a study of blood T cell repertoires in COVID-19. Clones were sequenced by immunoSEQ multiplex PCR, and TCRdb holds only the in-frame ones, with some missing. The sample yields roughly 410,000 clones, 87% seen once. The sample comprised peripheral blood. These receptors all stem from a woman aged 60 to 75 with COVID-19, enrolled during active disease.

V and J are TRBV4-1 and TRBJ2-5; D remains ambiguous. The CDR3 is 15 residues long. Germline V lookup: CDR1 MGHRA, CDR2 YSYEKL. V dropped 1 base and J dropped 5 bases, with 14 bases sitting between them. The CDR3 spells CASSQVPGIGETQYF. The CDR3, as DNA: TGCGCCAGCAGCCAAGTTCCCGGAATCGGGGAGACCCAGTACTTC.

This chain joins TRBV7-3 and TRBJ1-1; D not certain. Trimming took off 0 bases at V and 0 bases at J, with 11 bases between the two ends. Germline V gene lookup returns CDR1 SGHTA and CDR2 FQGTGA. This CDR3 has 16 residues. Here the CDR3 reads CASSLTIQALNTEAFF. The CDR3 nucleotides are TGTGCCAGCAGCTTAACGATCCAGGCCTTGAACACTGAAGCTTTCTTT.

CDR3 bases: TGTGCCTGGACGACTAGCGGGGGTTACAATGAGCAGTTCTTC. Translation gives CAWTTSGGYNEQFF. This chain joins TRBV30 and TRBJ2-1; 12 bases map to TRBD2. With V trimmed by 4 bases and J by 4 bases, 2 bases remained unmatched. The germline gives CDR1 GTSNPN, CDR2 SVGIG (reference sequence). CDR3 size: 14 residues.

The chain links TRBV4-1 to TRBJ2-1; 9 positions match TRBD2. Germline V lookup: CDR1 MGHRA, CDR2 YSYEKL. After removal of 3 bases from V and 2 bases from J, the junction contained 5 bases not matched to a gene. The length of the CDR3 is 16 residues. The DNA for the CDR3 is TGCGCCAGCAGCCAGGTTAGCGGGGGCCCCTACAATGAGCAGTTCTTC. Translating it yields CASSQVSGGPYNEQFF.

The V and J genes are TRBV15 and TRBJ1-6, with D possibly TRBD1 on 5 matching bases. Trimming stripped 6 bases from V and 7 bases from J, with 10 bases between. Germline assignment: CDR1 LNHNV and CDR2 YYDKDF (reference sequence). The CDR3 runs to 13 residues. CDR3 nucleotide sequence: TGTGCCACCAGGACAGCCAACAATTCACCCCTCCACTTT. It codes for CATRTANNSPLHF.

The chain employs TRBV7-9 and TRBJ1-5, with D unresolved. Germline assignment: CDR1 SEHNR and CDR2 FQNEAQ (reference sequence). This CDR3 contains 12 residues. The V end was cut by 7 bases, the J end by 2 bases, with 6 bases between. The DNA of the CDR3 is TGTGCCAGCACCCTCGGCAATCAGCCCCAGCATTTT. Translating it yields CASTLGNQPQHF.

The V call is TRBV13, the J call TRBJ1-2; D is undetermined. With 2 bases removed from V and 3 bases from J, the gap between germline ends came to 13 bases. The CDR3 is 15 amino acids. Germline V gives CDR1 PRHDT, CDR2 FYEKMQ (reference sequence). CDR3 nucleotide sequence: TGTGCCAGCAGCTTAATACAGCCTTCTGACTATGGCTACACCTTC. Translation gives CASSLIQPSDYGYTF.

This chain connects TRBV9 to TRBJ1-1; a possible D gene is TRBD1 (5 bases). From germline, CDR1 is SGDLS and CDR2 YYNGEE. Trimming took 4 bases from V and 1 from J, leaving 8 bases between them. The CDR3 consists of 13 residues. The DNA for the CDR3 is TGTGCCAGCAGCCCCGGGGGGAACACTGAAGCTTTCTTT. This translates into CASSPGGNTEAFF.

The V call is TRBV30, the J call TRBJ2-6; the match to TRBD1 covers 9 bases. The CDR3 length is 19 residues. Looked up from germline, CDR1 is GTSNPN and CDR2 is SVGIG (reference sequence). V lost 3 bases, J lost 0 bases, and 12 bases stayed unmatched. The DNA for the CDR3 is TGTGCCTGGAGCGTAGGGAAACAGGGGGCCTTCTCTGGGGCCAACGTCCTGACTTTC. Its translation: CAWSVGKQGAFSGANVLTF.

J is TRBJ2-1 and V is TRBV19; a weak D match, TRBD1 (6 bases). The CDR3 spans 19 residues. V lost 5 bases to trimming and J lost 0 bases, with 23 bases between them. CDR1 and CDR2 from the germline V gene are LNHDA and SQIVND (reference sequence). CDR3: CASSSGETGPLDSYNEQFF. CDR3 DNA sequence: TGTGCCAGTAGTTCAGGGGAGACGGGTCCCCTGGACTCCTACAATGAGCAGTTCTTC.

This rearrangement joins TRBV11-3 to TRBJ2-2, with 9 bases aligning to TRBD1. The CDR3 length is 16 residues. The junction had 4 bases not matched to a gene; V was cut back by 4 bases and J by 1 base. Per the germline V gene, CDR1 is SGHNT and CDR2 is YENEEA. In DNA form, the CDR3 reads TGTGCCAGCAGCTACCTGGGACAGGGGAACACCGGGGAGCTGTTTTTT. This codes for CASSYLGQGNTGELFF.

V usage is TRBV24-1 and J usage is TRBJ2-7, with a possible D match to TRBD2 (5 bases). Germline V CDR1 and CDR2: KGHDR, SFDVKD. The CDR3 extends over 20 amino acids. Trimming pared 0 bases from V and 0 bases from J, leaving 23 bases between. The CDR3 loop reads CATSDLQRRRSIISSYEQYF. The DNA of the CDR3 is TGTGCCACCAGTGATTTGCAGCGGCGGCGTTCCATCATTAGCTCCTACGAGCAGTACTTC.

The chain carries TRBV3-1 (or the pseudogene TRBV3-2) and TRBJ2-1; D is unresolved. Germline CDR1 and CDR2: LGHDT and YNNKEL (reference sequence). There are 13 residues in the CDR3. The V end was cut by 3 bases, the J end by 8 bases, with 11 bases between. This CDR3 is CASSQAHRDEQFF. The CDR3 region has the DNA TGTGCCAGCAGCCAGGCCCATCGGGATGAGCAGTTCTTC.

This rearrangement joins TRBV19 to TRBJ1-6; the D gene is possibly TRBD1 (5 bases). CDR1 is LNHDA and CDR2 is SQIVND in the germline V gene (reference sequence). The CDR3 spans 15 residues. Trimming removed 9 bases from V and 0 bases from J, with 12 bases in between. Here the CDR3 reads CASRDSRSYNSPLHF. CDR3 bases: TGTGCCAGCAGAGACAGCCGCTCCTATAATTCACCCCTCCACTTT. Full variable domain (remainder filled in from reference TRBV19 and TRBJ1-6): DGGITQSPKYLFRKEGQNVTLSCEQNLNHDAMYWYRQDPGQGLRLIYYSQIVNDFQKGDIAEGYSVSREKKESFPLTVTSAQKNPTAFYLCASRDSRSYNSPLHFGNGTRLTVT.

The gene calls are TRBV6-1 and TRBJ1-6, with 9 bases that match TRBD1. Trimming at V came to 4 bases and at J to 8 bases, leaving 9 bases not matched to a gene. The CDR3 is 16 residues long. Germline CDR1 and CDR2: MNHNS and SASEGT. The CDR3 region has the DNA TGTGCCAGCAGTGTCCTTACAGGGGGCATTGATTCACCCCTCCACTTT. Its protein is CASSVLTGGIDSPLHF.

CDR3 bases: TGCAGCGTTGAATTAGCGGGGGGGTGGGAGACCCAGTACTTC. This gives the protein CSVELAGGWETQYF. This sequence joins TRBV29-1 and TRBJ2-5; TRBD2 aligns across 11 bases. The junction had 4 bases not matched to a gene; V was cut back by 2 bases and J by 5 bases. Germline V gene sequence: CDR1 SQVTM, CDR2 ANQGSEA. The CDR3 consists of 14 residues. Full variable domain (missing parts from reference TRBV29-1 and TRBJ2-5): SAVISQKPSRDICQRGTSLTIQCQVDSQVTMMFWYRQQPGQSLTLIATANQGSEATYESGFVIDKFPISRPNLTFSTLTVSNMSPEDSSIYLCSVELAGGWETQYFGPGTRLLVL.

The chain is built from TRBV5-4 and TRBJ2-5; TRBD2 might be the D (7 bases). This CDR3 contains 13 residues. Germline V gives CDR1 SGHNT, CDR2 YYREEE (reference sequence). V gave up 4 bases and J gave up 5 bases, with 12 bases separating them. The CDR3 is CASSQAGAETQYF. The CDR3 DNA reads as TGTGCCAGCAGCCAGGCGGGGGCGGAGACCCAGTACTTC.

V usage is TRBV6-4 and J usage is TRBJ2-3; D not resolved. The CDR3 extends over 13 amino acids. V gave up 3 bases and J gave up 5 bases, with 9 bases separating them. Germline CDR1 MRHNA, CDR2 SNTAGT. The chain's CDR3 is CASSETHGDTQYF. CDR3 coding DNA: TGTGCCAGCAGTGAAACCCACGGAGATACGCAGTATTTT.

V gene TRBV27 combines with J gene TRBJ1-2; D uncertain. Germline V gene sequence: CDR1 MNHEY, CDR2 SMNVEV (reference sequence). V was cut by 4 bases and J by 8 bases, with 14 bases left in between. The length of the CDR3 is 13 residues. CDR3: CASSSRELGGYTF. CDR3 nucleotides: TGTGCCAGCAGTTCTCGGGAGCTCGGGGGCTACACCTTC.

The chain has TRBV30 and TRBJ1-2; D gene ambiguous. V lost 4 bases to trimming and J lost 3 bases, with 6 bases between them. CDR3 size: 11 residues. The germline gives CDR1 GTSNPN, CDR2 SVGIG (reference sequence). The CDR3 here is CAWNLDYGYTF. In nucleotides, the CDR3 is TGTGCCTGGAATTTAGACTATGGCTACACCTTC.

This rearrangement joins TRBV10-3 to TRBJ2-5; 8 positions agree with TRBD1. The CDR3 consists of 16 residues. J gave up 1 base and V 4 bases, and 8 bases lay outside the gene matches. The germline V gene encodes CDR1 ENHRY and CDR2 SYGVKD. CDR3: CAISGRTGLGQETQYF. The DNA of the CDR3 is TGTGCCATCAGTGGGAGGACAGGGTTAGGCCAAGAGACCCAGTACTTC.

The chain's CDR3 is CASGLVRGQGNYGYTF. The CDR3 nucleotides are TGTGCTAGTGGTTTGGTACGGGGACAGGGCAACTATGGCTACACCTTC. V gene TRBV12-5 combines with J gene TRBJ1-2; TRBD1 aligns across 9 bases. Germline V gives CDR1 LGHNT, CDR2 FRNRAP. The V gene end was trimmed by 0 bases and the J gene end by 2 bases; junction bases not matched to a gene: 4. The CDR3 is 16 amino acids.